These 6 T cell receptor beta chains share one sample of origin, sequenced in a study of blood T cell repertoires in COVID-19. Assay: immunoSEQ multiplex PCR; the TCRdb copy retains only in-frame clones and omits some. Found here are about 160,000 clones, 90% of them singletons; the top ten hold 0.53%. Input material: peripheral blood. The receptors were gathered from a man aged 50-59 years with acute or convalescent COVID-19.

A few counts support this clone. The CDR3: CASSWGHNQPQHF. The CDR3 DNA sequence: TGTGCCAGCAGTTGGGGACATAATCAGCCCCAGCATTTT. This chain uses TRBV6-5 with TRBJ1-5, with TRBD1 as a possible D gene (6 bases). The length of the CDR3 is 13 residues. The germline gives CDR1 MNHEY, CDR2 SVGAGI. Trimming took off 4 bases at V and 4 bases at J, with 8 bases between the two ends.

The J gene is TRBJ2-4, the V gene TRBV6-2 or TRBV6-3; 8 bases agree with TRBD2. J lost 12 bases, V lost 5 bases, and 9 bases had no gene match. Germline CDR1 and CDR2: MNHEY and SVGEGT. The CDR3 is made up of 13 amino acids. The CDR3 DNA follows: TGTGCCAGCAGTCTCGAACGGGGGGGCTATCAGTACTTC. Translating gives CASSLERGGYQYF.

A few counts support this clone. The chain employs TRBV10-3 and TRBJ1-1; D is unresolved. V was trimmed by 5 bases and J by 1 base, leaving 8 bases between them. Looked up from germline, CDR1 is ENHRY and CDR2 is SYGVKD. The CDR3 covers 13 residues. In DNA, the CDR3 is TGTGCCATCAGTCAACTCCAGAACACTGAAGCTTTCTTT. This gives the protein CAISQLQNTEAFF.

The sample holds a few counts of this clone. This chain links TRBV7-8 with TRBJ2-1; TRBD2 matches at 9 bases. The CDR3 contains 16 residues. Germline V gives CDR1 SGHVS, CDR2 FQNEAQ. Trimming cost V 2 bases and J 2 bases; bases outside gene matches: 4. CDR3 protein: CASSLIAGVAYNEQFF. Here the CDR3 DNA reads TGTGCCAGCAGCTTAATAGCGGGAGTTGCCTACAATGAGCAGTTCTTC.

In its sample, this clone was seen a few times. This chain uses TRBV9 with TRBJ2-7, with 9 bases lining up with TRBD1. This CDR3 is 15 amino acids long. V lost 3 bases, J lost 4 bases, and 8 bases stayed unmatched. Germline-derived CDR1 and CDR2 are SGDLS and YYNGEE. CDR3: CASSAPDRGPYEQYF. Here the CDR3 DNA reads TGTGCCAGCAGCGCCCCGGACAGGGGACCTTACGAGCAGTACTTC.

A few counts support this clone. This chain joins TRBV6-5 and TRBJ2-1; D is possibly TRBD2 (6 bases). Germline CDR1 MNHEY, CDR2 SVGAGI. CDR3 length: 15 amino acids. V shed 6 bases and J shed 2 bases, with 14 bases lying between them. Here the CDR3 reads CASRAGTSTYNEQFF. The DNA for the CDR3 is TGTGCCAGCAGGGCTGGGACTTCTACCTACAATGAGCAGTTCTTC.